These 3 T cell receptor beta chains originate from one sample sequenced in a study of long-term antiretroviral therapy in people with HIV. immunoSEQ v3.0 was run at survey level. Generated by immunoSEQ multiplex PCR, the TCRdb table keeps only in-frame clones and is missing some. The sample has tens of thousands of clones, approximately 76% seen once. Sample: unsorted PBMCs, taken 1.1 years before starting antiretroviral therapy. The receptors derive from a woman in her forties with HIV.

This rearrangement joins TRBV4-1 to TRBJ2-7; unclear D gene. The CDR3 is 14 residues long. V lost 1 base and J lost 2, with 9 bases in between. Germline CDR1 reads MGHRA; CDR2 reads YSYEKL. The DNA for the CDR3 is TGCGCCAGCAGCCAAGGACTTCTAACCTACGAGCAGTACTTC. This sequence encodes CASSQGLLTYEQYF.

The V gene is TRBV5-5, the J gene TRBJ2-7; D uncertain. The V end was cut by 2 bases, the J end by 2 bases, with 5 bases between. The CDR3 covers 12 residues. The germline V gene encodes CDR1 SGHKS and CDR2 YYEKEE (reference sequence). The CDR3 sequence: CASSFVTYEQYF. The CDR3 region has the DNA TGTGCCAGCAGCTTCGTCACCTACGAGCAGTACTTC.

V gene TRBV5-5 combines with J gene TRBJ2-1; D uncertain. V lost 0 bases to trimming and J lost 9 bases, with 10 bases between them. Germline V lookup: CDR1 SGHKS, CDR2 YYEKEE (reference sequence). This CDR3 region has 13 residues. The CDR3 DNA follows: TGTGCCAGCAGCTTGGGTCTGATCGGTGAGCAGTTCTTC. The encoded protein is CASSLGLIGEQFF.